This TCR beta chain was profiled in a study of regulatory T cells in long-lasting Graves disease. Study results and limitations: Persistent disease favored TRBV28, TRBJ1-2 and TRBJ2-5. Possibly, accuracy suffered from the small sample size.

Researchers made TCR beta libraries by using iRepertoire HTBI primers and running Arm-PCR on CDR3 regions. MiXCR was run by TCRdb on the multiplex PCR reads, yielding one entry per CDR3 protein. The table lists some 450,000 distinct CDR3 sequences, about 16% of them singletons. Many counts were recorded for this clonotype. The antigen remains undetermined. The CDR3 runs to 12 residues. V lost 4 bases, J lost 11 bases, and 15 bases lay in between. Germline V gene lookup returns CDR1 GTSNPN and CDR2 SVGIG (reference sequence). This sample's time point: newly diagnosed GD, antithyroid drugs for less than 3 months. PBMCs were the source of the RNA used for TCR sequencing. Enrollment of patients was through an endocrinology department in Xi'an, China. These data also formed part of another study, on T cells in Graves' hyperthyroidism and ophthalmopathy. That source adds: In patients aged 18 to 65, hyperthyroidism was newly diagnosed, with duration under 2 months.

The TCR comes from a woman younger than 45 with Graves disease. Sequenced here: peripheral blood mononuclear cells (PBMCs), sampled at new diagnosis, from a patient treated with antithyroid drugs. V is TRBV30 and J is TRBJ2-1; D might be TRBD2 (6 bases). CDR3 DNA sequence: TGTGCCTGGACGGGACTGGAGGGGAAGCAGTTCTTC. Translating gives CAWTGLEGKQFF.